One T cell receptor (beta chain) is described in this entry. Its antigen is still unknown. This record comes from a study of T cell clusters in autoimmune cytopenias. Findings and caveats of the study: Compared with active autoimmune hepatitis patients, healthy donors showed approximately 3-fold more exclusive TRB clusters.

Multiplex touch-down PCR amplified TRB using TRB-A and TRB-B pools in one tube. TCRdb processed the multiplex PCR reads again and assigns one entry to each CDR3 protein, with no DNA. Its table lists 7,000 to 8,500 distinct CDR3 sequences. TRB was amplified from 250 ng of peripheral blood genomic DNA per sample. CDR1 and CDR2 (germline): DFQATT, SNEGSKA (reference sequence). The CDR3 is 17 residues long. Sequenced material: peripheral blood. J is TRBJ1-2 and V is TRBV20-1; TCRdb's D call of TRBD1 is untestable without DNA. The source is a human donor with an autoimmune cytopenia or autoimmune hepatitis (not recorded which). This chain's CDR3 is CSARDTTGAPANYGYTF.